Shown below are 20 T cell receptor beta chains from a single sample sequenced in a study of blood T cell repertoires in COVID-19. Only in-frame clones appear in the TCRdb table, and some are missing; sequencing was by immunoSEQ multiplex PCR. The sample consists of 270,000 or so clones, 84% of them appearing once. Material: PBMCs or T cells enriched from blood (not recorded which). These receptors all come from a man between 45 and 60 years old who had recovered from COVID-19.

The chain recombines TRBV6-4 with TRBJ2-3; 13 bases fit TRBD2. From germline, CDR1 is MRHNA and CDR2 SNTAGT. Trimming took 6 bases from V and 1 from J; bases not matched to a gene: 7. CDR3 size: 17 residues. The CDR3 sequence is CASSRLAGGRGTDTQYF. In DNA, the CDR3 is TGTGCCAGCAGCAGACTAGCGGGGGGCCGGGGCACAGATACGCAGTATTTT.

The genes are TRBV27 and TRBJ2-7; D possibly corresponds to TRBD2 (5 bases). In germline, CDR1 is MNHEY, CDR2 SMNVEV (reference sequence). Trimming cost V 6 bases and J 4 bases, with 19 bases left between them. This CDR3 spans 15 amino acids. CDR3 coding DNA: TGTGCCAGCAGCCATACCGGGATCCAGACTTACGAGCAGTACTTC. This translates into CASSHTGIQTYEQYF.

The chain is built from TRBV3-1 (or the pseudogene TRBV3-2) and TRBJ2-2, with 8 bases aligning to TRBD2. The CDR3 contains 18 residues. Per the germline V gene, CDR1 is LGHDT and CDR2 is YNNKEL (reference sequence). The junction had 16 bases not matched to a gene; V was cut back by 4 bases and J by 6 bases. The DNA of the CDR3 is TGTGCCAGCAGCCTCCTTGGTGGGGCCGGGAGGGCCGCCGGGGAGCTGTTTTTT. Translating it yields CASSLLGGAGRAAGELFF.

The chain carries TRBV6-4 and TRBJ2-2; 8 bases align to TRBD2. The CDR3 loop spans 15 amino acids. CDR1 and CDR2 (germline): MRHNA, SNTAGT. J was trimmed by 7 bases and V by 4 bases; bases with no gene match: 8. Written as DNA, the CDR3 is TGTGCCAGCAGTGCCTATAGCGGGACCGGCGGGGAGCTGTTTTTT. This translates into CASSAYSGTGGELFF.

CDR3 sequence: CASSVSVNQETQYF. In nucleotides, the CDR3 is TGTGCCAGCAGCGTTAGTGTAAATCAAGAGACCCAGTACTTC. V and J are TRBV9 and TRBJ2-5, with D unclear. The germline CDR1 and CDR2 sequences are SGDLS and YYNGEE. The CDR3 loop spans 14 amino acids. With 2 bases removed from V and 2 bases from J, the gap between germline ends came to 10 bases.

The chain uses TRBV11-3 and TRBJ2-6, with D possibly being TRBD1 (6 bases). The CDR3 length is 17 residues. Per the germline V gene, CDR1 is SGHNT and CDR2 is YENEEA. V lost 5 bases and J 0 bases, leaving 14 bases between the germline ends. The CDR3 region has the DNA TGTGCCAGCAGCCCTACTACAGGGCGCTCTGGGGCCAACGTCCTGACTTTC. Translated: CASSPTTGRSGANVLTF. The complete variable domain, with remaining parts taken from reference TRBV11-3 and TRBJ2-6, reads EAGVVQSPRYKIIEKKQPVAFWCNPISGHNTLYWYLQNLGQGPELLIRYENEEAVDDSQLPKDRFSAERLKGVDSTLKIQPAELGDSAVYLCASSPTTGRSGANVLTFGAGSRLTVL.

This rearrangement joins TRBV20-1 to TRBJ2-5; 9 bases align to TRBD2. The ends lost 3 bases at V and 2 bases at J; junction bases unmatched: 7. This CDR3 region has 15 residues. The V gene's germline CDR1 is DFQATT and CDR2 SNEGSKA (reference sequence). CDR3 loop: CSASRASGDQETQYF. As DNA, the CDR3 is TGCAGTGCTAGTCGGGCTAGCGGGGATCAAGAGACCCAGTACTTC.

This clone was counted once. This sequence joins TRBV3-1 (or the pseudogene TRBV3-2) and TRBJ2-7; tentative D call: TRBD2 (6 bases). CDR1 is LGHDT and CDR2 is YNNKEL in the germline V gene (reference sequence). V was clipped by 2 bases and J by 6 bases, with 17 bases between them. CDR3 length: 15 residues. The CDR3 here is CASSQIEAGPGEQYF. The DNA for the CDR3 is TGTGCCAGCAGCCAAATCGAAGCGGGCCCGGGCGAGCAGTACTTC.

V is TRBV5-1 and J is TRBJ2-1; 15 bases are shared with TRBD2. The CDR3 covers 18 residues. V trimming: 3 bases; J trimming: 9 bases; junction bases outside the gene matches: 13. Per germline, CDR1 SGHRS and CDR2 YFSETQ. CDR3 nucleotide sequence: TGCGCCAGCAGCTCCCGCGGGACTAGCGGGGGGTCAGTGGGTGAGCAGTTCTTC. This gives the protein CASSSRGTSGGSVGEQFF.

CDR3 nucleotides: TGTGCCATCAGTCCGGGAGAAAGCACTAATGAAAAACTGTTTTTT. Translated: CAISPGESTNEKLFF. The V gene is TRBV10-3, the J gene TRBJ1-4, with D hard to call. V gave up 5 bases and J gave up 2 bases, with 12 bases separating them. CDR3 length: 15 amino acids. Germline CDR1 and CDR2: ENHRY and SYGVKD.

This clone has just a few counts. The chain links TRBV6-2 or TRBV6-3 to TRBJ2-5; D call uncertain. There are 12 residues in the CDR3. Germline-derived CDR1 and CDR2 are MNHEY and SVGEGT. V lost 5 bases and J 3 bases, leaving 7 bases between the germline ends. This chain's CDR3 is CASSQNKETQYF. Written as DNA, the CDR3 is TGTGCCAGCAGTCAGAACAAAGAGACCCAGTACTTC.

V and J are TRBV27 and TRBJ1-2, with 8 bases matching TRBD1. Germline V gene lookup returns CDR1 MNHEY and CDR2 SMNVEV (reference sequence). Trimming removed 3 bases from V and 8 bases from J; junction bases left unmatched: 11. The CDR3 loop spans 15 amino acids. CDR3 DNA sequence: TGTGCCAGCAGTTTTCTCGCCAGGGGGCCCTCGGGCTACACCTTC. The encoded protein is CASSFLARGPSGYTF.

The V and J genes are TRBV18 and TRBJ2-3; TRBD2 matches 15 bases. J was trimmed by 6 bases and V by 5 bases; bases with no gene match: 9. Germline CDR1 KGHSH, CDR2 LQKENI. This CDR3 is built from 17 residues. CDR3 region: CASSGLAGGPSTDTQYF. CDR3 coding DNA: TGTGCCAGCTCAGGACTAGCGGGAGGGCCTTCGACGGATACGCAGTATTTT.

This chain links TRBV11-3 with TRBJ1-4; 8 bases line up with TRBD1. V lost 3 bases and J lost 8; bases outside the gene matches: 5. CDR1 and CDR2 from the germline V gene are SGHNT and YENEEA. CDR3 length: 14 residues. CDR3 nucleotides: TGTGCCAGCAGCTTCTCAGGGGGCTCGGAAAAACTGTTTTTT. Encoded protein: CASSFSGGSEKLFF.

This chain connects TRBV18 to TRBJ2-3; 9 bases align to TRBD1. This CDR3 is built from 17 residues. V shed 4 bases and J 2 bases; nucleotides not matched to a gene: 10. CDR1 and CDR2 from the germline V gene are KGHSH and LQKENI. The CDR3 region has the DNA TGTGCCAGCTCACGGAGGACAGGGGCCGAGACCACAGATACGCAGTATTTT. Its translation is CASSRRTGAETTDTQYF.

This clone appeared once. The V and J genes are TRBV4-3 and TRBJ1-2, with D maybe TRBD1 (6 bases). Germline values: CDR1 LGHNA, CDR2 YSLEER. The CDR3 sequence is 14 residues long. The V end lost 0 bases, the J end lost 6 bases, and 11 bases lay between the germline ends. The CDR3, as DNA: TGCGCCAGCAGCCAAGAAGGCAGGGGCGATGGCTACACCTTC. Translated: CASSQEGRGDGYTF.

CDR3 in amino acids: CASSLQGATNQPQHF. As DNA, the CDR3 is TGTGCCAGCAGCCTCCAGGGGGCGACTAATCAGCCCCAGCATTTT. J is TRBJ1-5 and V is TRBV27, with 8 bases that match TRBD1. J gave up 4 bases and V 6 bases, and 8 bases lay outside the gene matches. Germline V gene sequence: CDR1 MNHEY, CDR2 SMNVEV (reference sequence). The CDR3 spans 15 residues.

This chain joins TRBV18 and TRBJ2-5, with D possibly being TRBD2 (5 bases). The V end was cut by 3 bases, the J end by 2 bases, with 7 bases between. CDR3 length: 13 amino acids. Germline V gene data show CDR1 as KGHSH and CDR2 as LQKENI. CDR3 coding DNA: TGTGCCAGCTCACCCCGGGGTCAAGAGACCCAGTACTTC. Amino acid sequence: CASSPRGQETQYF. Complete variable domain (other parts from reference TRBV18 and TRBJ2-5): NAGVMQNPRHLVRRRGQEARLRCSPMKGHSHVYWYRQLPEEGLKFMVYLQKENIIDESGMPKERFSAEFPKEGPSILRIQQVVRGDSAAYFCASSPRGQETQYFGPGTRLLVL.

This clone appeared once. This chain's CDR3 is CASSPAGTAEAFF. The CDR3 nucleotides read TGTGCCAGCAGCCCGGCAGGGACAGCCGAAGCTTTCTTT. The rearrangement joins TRBV11-1 to TRBJ1-1, with 7 nucleotides matching TRBD1. The CDR3 consists of 13 residues. CDR1 and CDR2 from the germline V gene are SGHAT and FQDESV (reference sequence). With 5 bases clipped from V and 8 bases from J, the junction kept 8 bases outside the gene matches.

The V and J genes are TRBV28 and TRBJ1-2; 11 bases align to TRBD1. The CDR3 extends over 14 amino acids. V shed 5 bases and J 1 base; nucleotides not matched to a gene: 0. Germline loops: CDR1 MDHEN, CDR2 SYDVKM. The CDR3 sequence is CASSGTGGNYGYTF. Written as DNA, the CDR3 is TGTGCCAGCAGTGGGACAGGGGGTAACTATGGCTACACCTTC.